This TCR beta chain was documented in a study of cytomegalovirus exposure and HLA in healthy donors (dated by TCRdb to 2015 to 2018). About the full investigation: An earlier analysis of several hundred of the donors reported approximately 280 Gb of sequence data and around 120 million unique TCR beta sequences obtained from about 180 million T cells. The later analysis used no new phenotypic data to find candidate immune exposures, relying instead on TCR beta sequences and their occurrence across donors. Among the roughly 410 genotyped donors, approximately 77% belonged to the genetic ancestry cluster associated with self-reported Caucasian donors. To predict cytomegalovirus infection status, the study brought together high-throughput TCR immunosequencing, statistical association of individual TCRs with disease status, and machine learning. Class I and class II HLA loci were covered by the typing at four-digit resolution. In a later analysis, previously published TCR beta repertoires from about 640 donors were re-analyzed and high-resolution HLA genotyping was added so that TCR occurrence patterns could be studied. Genome-wide SNP genotypes for about 60% of the roughly 700 donors were used in a later genetic analysis, which treated that subset as a discovery cohort. The study aimed to test whether cataloging public T cell receptors could reveal signatures of past pathogen exposure. About 300 gigabases of sequencing data and 80 million or so unique TCR sequences were included in an early release covering around 600 HLA-typed donors. Using immunosequencing, the study profiled T cell repertoires from about 620 subjects and related those repertoires to cytomegalovirus serostatus. Typing coverage varied by locus: 629-630 donors for A, B, C, DRB1 and DQB1; under 550 for DQA1; approximately 570 for DPA1; 400 to 480 for DPB1. Every discovery cohort repertoire had been produced on one sequencing platform. A handful of DR-DQ haplotypes were treated as single units for association and clustering because of strong linkage in the cohort. Alongside the repertoire data, information on donor age, sex, ethnicity and CMV serostatus was compiled. In addition to the first cohort of 666 subjects, a separate validation cohort of 130 or so different subjects was used. An earlier analysis of about 620 of the donors applied high-throughput TCR beta sequencing to assess whether each TCR beta V gene segment acted as functional or pseudogenic. On average, around 240,000 unique TCR beta nucleotide sequences were sequenced per donor among a few hundred genotyped donors of the cohort, with about 17% of those sequences being non-productive.

V is reduced by 7 bases and J by 6 bases, leaving a spacing of 7 bases between them. The germline V gene supplies CDR1 MRHNA and CDR2 SNTAGT. The CDR3 starts with the cysteine, ends with the phenylalanine, and has 10 residues. Left in the record is the CDR3 DNA by itself, 30 bases read in frame from the first base. The cohort comprised hundreds of healthy bone marrow donors. All cohort members were sampled while nominally healthy, although unrecorded immune exposures were likely present. The donor tested CMV seropositive and was one of the 289 seropositive cohort members. Every donor gave a peripheral blood sample, and the peripheral blood mononuclear cells from that sample were used for TCR beta sequencing. The Qiagen DNeasy Blood Extraction Kit was used to extract genomic DNA from the blood cell samples. Libraries were constructed by the immunoSEQ multiplex PCR assay. A mixture of 60 forward primers for TCR Vbeta segments and 13 reverse primers for TCR Jbeta segments was used in the multiplex PCR. A multiplex PCR assay on genomic DNA amplified the CDR3 region of rearranged TCR beta genes. Amplified TCR beta libraries were sequenced as 87-base-pair reads on the Illumina HiSeq System. From the authors' description of their analysis: Across the 500 to 750 repertoires, a later analysis counted tens of millions of unique TCR beta chains, 9.5 million to 12 million of which were shared by at least two donors. Raw reads were error-corrected and collapsed into unique sequences by a nearest-neighbor algorithm in which closely related sequences were merged to remove PCR and sequencing errors. V, D and J gene segments were assigned by aligning CDR3 sequences to IMGT reference sequences. For a sequence to be retained, a match of at least six nucleotides was required to both a V gene segment and a J gene segment. A rearrangement counted as productive if the CDR3 had no stop codons and remained in frame with V and J, and every other rearrangement counted as non-productive. CDR3 was defined by IMGT convention, running from the second conserved V-encoded cysteine to the conserved J-encoded phenylalanine. The earlier analysis of fewer than 750 of the donors excluded sequences that lacked an unambiguous match to a single V gene segment. An earlier analysis of 500 to 600 of the donors classified V segments as functional when productive rearrangements were above 56.7% and as segregating when the standard deviation between donors was above 5%. A statistical classification framework was built for diagnosing cytomegalovirus status from the catalog of TCR beta chain sequences. A later analysis assigned V and J genes by comparing TCR nucleotide sequences with IMGT/GENE-DB human TR gene sequences. The TCRdist pipeline was used in a later analysis to assign CDR3 sequences and most-parsimonious VDJ recombination scenarios. In a later analysis, every TCR beta chain was defined by the combination of its CDR3 amino acid sequence and its V-gene family, and reads without a unique V-gene family were dropped. As a way to deal with suspected cross-contamination and a sequencing artifact, a later analysis dropped 592 nucleotide sequences that were highly shared and had low generation probability. A later analysis calculated a clonal expansion index for each public chain from normalized within-repertoire ranks of inferred template counts. In a later analysis, generation probabilities were computed with a VDJ recombination model fitted to out-of-frame rearrangements, and the resulting probabilities were checked against IGoR. Hypergeometric tests were used in a later analysis to score TCR-TCR, TCR-HLA and TCR-CMV co-occurrence, with a repertoire-size bias correction applied to the TCR pairs. False discovery rates were estimated in a later analysis by permuting HLA or CMV assignments 20 times. A later analysis grouped co-occurring TCRs with DBSCAN, adding TCRdist sequence similarity when clustering within HLA-allele-positive subsets. Repertoires with fewer than 30,000 or more than 120,000 public chains, plus five repertoires with anomalous nucleotide sharing, were excluded from co-occurrence clustering. The immuneACCESS repertoire file appears here via TCRdb, limited to in-frame rearrangements. These files lack a portion of the clones; in checked studies, under half of the deficit traces to unresolved V genes, and the cause of the others is not known. That table is the source of V, J and clone size, and D and trimming were worked out from the DNA. Here the sample has 55,000 to 70,000 clones; around 74% occur a single time. Jointly, the top ten make up approximately 5.4% of the sample.

Regarding this clone: Its specific antigen is unknown. There are no base qualities to consult, and no much larger clone falls within one base.

Study-level results and caveats: A later analysis found that HLA-associated TCR beta chains were more clonally expanded and had lower generation probabilities than equally common non-associated chains. Across donors, most TCR sequences were observed very rarely, whereas some public TCRs were present in many individuals. The only immune exposure information available for the cohort was CMV serostatus. Most CMV-associated TCR beta chains appeared to be HLA-restricted in a later analysis, and the HLA associations seemed to be driven largely by CMV exposure. The presence/absence analyses assumed that sequencing depth was roughly uniform across donors, and that assumption may not be true. Seventeen rarely observed V segments, including chromosome 9 orphons, were excluded from the earlier analysis of approximately 500 of the donors because counts were too low. A further reported finding was that TCR beta sequences accurately predicted the HLA-A and HLA-B alleles for most subjects in the first cohort. In the study, about 150 TCR beta chains were listed as associated with cytomegalovirus. An earlier analysis of 587 of the donors showed that most TCR beta V segments appeared in productive rearrangements either about 87% or about 30% of the time, which broadly matched IMGT annotations. When HLA alleles, especially DR and DQ, strongly co-occurred, attributing TCR associations to individual alleles was difficult. Three of the identified cytomegalovirus-associated TCR beta chains were confirmed in vitro to be specific for cytomegalovirus antigens. A cluster of highly shared sequence variants was judged likely to be a technical artifact of the sequencing pipeline. Compared with the roughly 600-donor mean, donors in an Asian-associated ancestry cluster had fewer N-insertions in productive TCRs, according to a later genetic analysis. Only TCR beta chains were sequenced in this cohort, and the absence of alpha or paired-chain data limited detectable features. Because HLA typing was unavailable for some donors at each locus, only the typed subset was used in association tests. In a later analysis, the rate of TCR association differed among HLA loci, with DRB1 alleles having the most associated TCRs and HLA-C alleles having the fewest. A later analysis reported that several top co-occurrence clusters appeared linked to parvovirus B19, influenza, CMV and Epstein-Barr virus. In a later analysis, 15,000 to 20,000 TCR beta sequences were associated with specific HLA alleles at a false discovery rate of 0.05. A later genetic analysis associated a missense DCLRE1C variant with V-gene and J-gene trimming of TCR beta chains, and an independent cohort replicated the association. Some IMGT-functional V segments, including TRBV6-2 and TRBV6-3, could not be told apart with the 87-base-pair reads, so those segments were excluded. Cytomegalovirus status was reported to be diagnosed by the classifier with high specificity and sensitivity in both the original and validation cohorts. The authors suggested that the approach could potentially be generalized to other disease states and immunological phenotypes. Correlated functional status among segregating V segments might reflect linkage disequilibrium, but an unknown experimental factor could not be ruled out.

The clonotype originates from a male donor in good health and CMV-seropositive. The rearranged segments are TRBV6-4 and TRBJ2-7; the D gene lacks a confident call. The specimen was PBMCs. The DNA is as follows: TGTGCCAGCACTAGGCCCGAGCAGTACTTC. The encoded protein is CASTRPEQYF.